The T cell receptor beta chain described here comes from a study of shared clonotypes between healthy human individuals. The wider study: Donors were two women and a few men aged 18 to 49.

Germline V lookup: CDR1 LGHNA, CDR2 YSLEER. The CDR3 spans 15 residues. J was trimmed by 4 bases and V by 0 bases; bases with no gene match: 4. General study results and limits: The represented genetic and exposure-history diversity was limited by the small number of donors.

Comment on this clone: What it binds is not known.

TCRdb's table, derived via immunoSEQ multiplex PCR, lists solely in-frame clones and lacks some. The sample includes roughly 1,500,000 clones, 97% to 99% of them seen just once. Sequencing was carried out using naive CD4+ T cells sorted from blood. Subset reported: CD45RA+ positively selected. The V gene is TRBV4-3, the J gene TRBJ2-5; TRBD1 aligns across 8 bases. This TCR was recovered from a man aged 25 to 40 in good health. CDR3 DNA: TGCGCCAGCAGCCAAGAGGGTACAGGGGGAGAGACCCAGTACTTC. As protein: CASSQEGTGGETQYF.